These 30 T cell receptor beta chains were sequenced from one sample in a study of control samples from healthy donors and cancer patients. The protocol was immunoSEQ multiplex PCR, while the TCRdb copy is restricted to in-frame clones and leaves out a portion. The sample includes about 130,000 clones, around nine tenths of them seen just once. Sequencing was done on a sample of blood. The receptor source for this set is a man in his forties or fifties in good health.

The chain carries TRBV7-6 and TRBJ2-5; 8 nucleotides line up with TRBD1. The J segment lost 5 bases and the V segment lost 2 bases, leaving 7 bases of the junction unmatched. CDR1 is SGHVS, CDR2 FNYEAQ, per germline. The CDR3 sequence is 15 residues long. Written as DNA, the CDR3 is TGTGCCAGCAGCTTAAATCAGGGGGCCGGGGAGACCCAGTACTTC. As protein: CASSLNQGAGETQYF.

This chain's CDR3 is CASTSPDRFNQPQHF. CDR3 coding DNA: TGCGCCAGCACCTCCCCGGACAGGTTCAATCAGCCCCAGCATTTT. This chain uses TRBV5-1 with TRBJ1-5; 7 positions agree with TRBD1. Germline assignment: CDR1 SGHRS and CDR2 YFSETQ. The CDR3 contains 15 residues. V lost 6 bases, J lost 3 bases, and 9 bases stayed unmatched.

The chain uses TRBV7-9 and TRBJ2-7, with TRBD2 matching over 7 bases. This CDR3 has 12 amino acids. CDR1 and CDR2 (germline): SEHNR, FQNEAQ (reference sequence). J was trimmed by 4 bases and V by 4 bases; bases with no gene match: 1. The CDR3 protein is CASSWTRYEQYF. The CDR3 region has the DNA TGTGCCAGCAGCTGGACTAGATACGAGCAGTACTTC.

V and J are TRBV5-6 and TRBJ2-5; D possibly corresponds to TRBD1 (6 bases). Between the trimmed V and J ends, which lost 3 bases and 2 bases, there was a span of 11 bases. Per germline, CDR1 SGHDT and CDR2 YYEEEE. The CDR3 sequence is 14 residues long. The CDR3 sequence: CASSSLGAQETQYF. CDR3 coding DNA: TGTGCCAGCAGCTCCTTGGGGGCGCAAGAGACCCAGTACTTC.

The chain uses TRBV18 and TRBJ2-6; 7 bases match TRBD1. The V gene's germline CDR1 is KGHSH and CDR2 LQKENI. CDR3 length: 18 residues. V gave up 3 bases and J gave up 0 bases; unmatched junction bases: 8. CDR3: CASSPSTGFGSGANVLTF. The CDR3 DNA follows: TGTGCCAGCTCACCGTCGACAGGGTTCGGCTCTGGGGCCAACGTCCTGACTTTC. Full variable domain (missing parts from reference TRBV18 and TRBJ2-6): NAGVMQNPRHLVRRRGQEARLRCSPMKGHSHVYWYRQLPEEGLKFMVYLQKENIIDESGMPKERFSAEFPKEGPSILRIQQVVRGDSAAYFCASSPSTGFGSGANVLTFGAGSRLTVL.

The chain joins TRBV9 to TRBJ1-3; 9 bases agree with TRBD1. Trimming removed 4 bases from V and 4 bases from J; junction bases left unmatched: 6. The CDR3 covers 15 residues. Germline V gene data show CDR1 as SGDLS and CDR2 as YYNGEE. The CDR3 region has the DNA TGTGCCAGCAGCTTGGGACAGGGAGGAGGAAACACCATATATTTT. This gives the protein CASSLGQGGGNTIYF.

This rearrangement joins TRBV5-5 to TRBJ2-7; the match to TRBD2 covers 7 bases. CDR1 and CDR2 (germline): SGHKS, YYEKEE (reference sequence). V shed 4 bases and J 0 bases; nucleotides not matched to a gene: 7. The CDR3 sequence is 15 residues long. The CDR3 coding sequence is TGTGCCAGCAGCACCCTGGGAGGGTTCTCCTACGAGCAGTACTTC. This sequence encodes CASSTLGGFSYEQYF.

The chain links TRBV12-5 to TRBJ1-6; D remains unclear. V shed 8 bases and J shed 2 bases, with 7 bases lying between them. The CDR3 length is 13 residues. From germline, CDR1 is LGHNT and CDR2 FRNRAP. The DNA for the CDR3 is TGTGCTAGTTCGGAGACCTATAATTCACCCCTCCACTTT. Translating it yields CASSETYNSPLHF.

This clone appeared a single time. In nucleotides, the CDR3 is TGTGCCAGCAGCTTAAATTCCGTCAGGGGGTCCACCGGGGAGCTGTTTTTT. Protein product: CASSLNSVRGSTGELFF. J is TRBJ2-2 and V is TRBV7-2; 7 bases agree with TRBD1. Germline CDR1 reads SGHTA; CDR2 reads FQGNSA. The CDR3 totals 17 residues. With V trimmed by 2 bases and J by 4 bases, 10 bases remained unmatched.

The rearrangement joins TRBV19 to TRBJ2-1; 11 nucleotides agree with TRBD1. This CDR3 comprises 16 residues. V trimming: 4 bases; J trimming: 6 bases; junction bases outside the gene matches: 8. CDR1 is LNHDA and CDR2 is SQIVND in the germline V gene (reference sequence). The CDR3: CASSKGQGAAANEQFF. The CDR3 DNA follows: TGTGCCAGTAGTAAAGGACAGGGGGCGGCGGCCAATGAGCAGTTCTTC.

This sequence joins TRBV3-1 (or the pseudogene TRBV3-2) and TRBJ2-3; 10 bases agree with TRBD2. The V gene end was trimmed by 8 bases and the J gene end by 6 bases; junction bases not matched to a gene: 11. The CDR3 is 15 residues long. CDR1 and CDR2 (germline): LGHDT, YNNKEL (reference sequence). The CDR3 sequence: CASGPGLAGADTQYF. The DNA for the CDR3 is TGTGCCAGCGGCCCGGGGCTAGCGGGGGCCGATACGCAGTATTTT.

The CDR3 here is CASKGRYEQYF. CDR3 bases: TGTGCCAGCAAAGGACGCTACGAGCAGTACTTC. The genes are TRBV12-3 or TRBV12-4 and TRBJ2-7; D uncertain. V was clipped by 7 bases and J by 3 bases, with 7 bases between them. The CDR3 covers 11 residues.

This chain links TRBV7-3 with TRBJ2-1; TRBD2 matches 15 bases. This CDR3 is built from 17 residues. The V and J ends lost 5 bases and 8 bases, in that order; junction bases with no gene match: 10. Germline V gives CDR1 SGHTA, CDR2 FQGTGA. CDR3 in DNA: TGTGCCAGCAGCCTTAGGACTAGCGGGGGGGCTATACATGAGCAGTTCTTC. This sequence encodes CASSLRTSGGAIHEQFF.

This rearrangement joins TRBV7-9 to TRBJ2-3; D gene unclear. The length of the CDR3 is 13 residues. CDR1 and CDR2 from the germline V gene are SEHNR and FQNEAQ (reference sequence). Trimming cost V 4 bases and J 2 bases, with 7 bases left between them. For the CDR3, the DNA is TGTGCCAGCAGCTGGCGTAACACAGATACGCAGTATTTT. Encoded protein: CASSWRNTDTQYF.

The chain recombines TRBV19 with TRBJ1-2; tentatively, D is TRBD1 (6 bases). V was pared by 4 bases and J by 4 bases, with 13 bases between. CDR3 length equals 14 residues. Germline V lookup: CDR1 LNHDA, CDR2 SQIVND (reference sequence). The CDR3 coding sequence is TGTGCCAGTAGTACTCGACAGGTCCGCTATGGCTACACCTTC. It yields the protein CASSTRQVRYGYTF.

This chain connects TRBV28 to TRBJ2-7, with TRBD2 identical over 9 bases. This CDR3 region has 20 residues. CDR1 MDHEN and CDR2 SYDVKM come from the germline V gene. V shed 2 bases and J 4 bases; nucleotides not matched to a gene: 21. The CDR3 sequence is CASSLNWVVAGVVSGYEQYF. In nucleotides, the CDR3 is TGTGCCAGCAGTTTAAATTGGGTGGTAGCGGGGGTCGTTTCGGGTTACGAGCAGTACTTC.

J is TRBJ2-2 and V is TRBV6-5; D may be TRBD2 (5 bases). The CDR3 runs 13 residues. With 6 bases removed from V and 5 bases from J, the gap between germline ends came to 10 bases. Germline CDR1 MNHEY, CDR2 SVGAGI. The CDR3: CASSHPGTGELFF. CDR3 bases: TGTGCCAGCAGCCACCCGGGAACCGGGGAGCTGTTTTTT.

The gene calls are TRBV27 and TRBJ2-1; D might be TRBD1 or TRBD2, each matching 6 bases. The germline CDR1 and CDR2 sequences are MNHEY and SMNVEV (reference sequence). Trimming left V 0 bases short and J 1 base short, with 10 bases between. There are 16 residues in the CDR3. For the CDR3, the DNA is TGTGCCAGCAGTTTATCTGGGGGGCTTTCCTACAATGAGCAGTTCTTC. Its translation is CASSLSGGLSYNEQFF.

The chain recombines TRBV7-3 with TRBJ2-1, with 8 bases aligning to TRBD2. After removal of 3 bases from V and 6 bases from J, the junction contained 7 bases not matched to a gene. CDR1 is SGHTA, CDR2 FQGTGA, per germline. The CDR3 loop spans 15 amino acids. CDR3 in amino acids: CASSLEAGARNEQFF. The CDR3, as DNA: TGTGCCAGCAGCTTGGAAGCGGGGGCCCGCAATGAGCAGTTCTTC.

The V call is TRBV5-1, the J call TRBJ2-1; 9 bases agree with TRBD2. From germline, CDR1 is SGHRS and CDR2 YFSETQ. This CDR3 has 19 residues. J was trimmed by 6 bases and V by 8 bases; bases with no gene match: 24. The CDR3 sequence is CASSTGFLAGLSFGNEQFF. The CDR3 nucleotides read TGCGCCAGTAGTACGGGTTTTCTAGCGGGGTTGTCGTTTGGCAATGAGCAGTTCTTC.

The chain uses TRBV28 and TRBJ1-2, with 8 nucleotides matching TRBD1. Germline loops: CDR1 MDHEN, CDR2 SYDVKM. The CDR3 runs 17 residues. The V and J ends lost 5 bases and 3 bases, in that order; junction bases with no gene match: 14. The CDR3 DNA sequence: TGTGCCAGCAGTCTTAAGACAGGGGCCATCCTTTACTATGGCTACACCTTC. Amino acids: CASSLKTGAILYYGYTF.

The rearrangement links TRBV7-2 to TRBJ1-3; D possibly corresponds to TRBD1 (5 bases). This CDR3 region has 16 residues. In germline, CDR1 is SGHTA, CDR2 FQGNSA. V was pared by 1 base and J by 3 bases, with 13 bases between. CDR3 DNA: TGTGCCAGCAGCTTAGGTCGGGCAGGGTATGGAAACACCATATATTTT. Protein sequence: CASSLGRAGYGNTIYF.

The CDR3 loop is CASSSRSYEQYF. CDR3 DNA sequence: TGTGCCAGCAGTTCCAGGTCCTACGAGCAGTACTTC. J is TRBJ2-7 and V is TRBV5-5; the D is unclear. V shed 5 bases and J shed 1 base, with 7 bases lying between them. Germline CDR1 is SGHKS and CDR2 is YYEKEE (reference sequence). This CDR3 contains 12 residues.

The V gene is TRBV4-1, the J gene TRBJ2-3; either TRBD1 or TRBD2 may fit D (5 bases each). There are 14 residues in the CDR3. V lost 4 bases and J lost 1, with 9 bases in between. Germline CDR1 MGHRA, CDR2 YSYEKL. CDR3 in amino acids: CASSPRDRTDTQYF. The CDR3 nucleotides read TGCGCCAGCAGCCCCCGGGACCGCACAGATACGCAGTATTTT.

On this clone: At the DNA level, this CDR3 is encoded by other sequences in the same sample as well. CDR3 sequence (DNA): TGTGCCAGCAGCCTGGGACTGGTGAACACTGAAGCTTTCTTT. Its translation is CASSLGLVNTEAFF. The V and J genes are TRBV5-8 and TRBJ1-1; D is possibly TRBD1 (5 bases). This CDR3 spans 14 amino acids. Germline V lookup: CDR1 SGHTS, CDR2 YDEGEE. V was cut by 4 bases and J by 0 bases, with 10 bases left in between.

The V and J genes are TRBV28 and TRBJ2-1, with 8 nucleotides matching TRBD1. Germline V gene sequence: CDR1 MDHEN, CDR2 SYDVKM. The CDR3 sequence is 14 residues long. V lost 5 bases and J lost 10; bases outside the gene matches: 10. CDR3 DNA: TGTGCCAGCAGTGGGGGACAGGCGCTCCCCGAGCAGTTCTTC. Residues: CASSGGQALPEQFF.

The rearrangement joins TRBV25-1 to TRBJ1-1; D unresolved. V was shortened by 7 bases and J by 5 bases, with 14 bases between the two germline ends. Germline loops: CDR1 MGHDK, CDR2 SYGVNS. CDR3 size: 13 residues. As DNA, the CDR3 is TGTGCCAGCACGGGGATAATGCGTACTGAAGCTTTCTTT. This gives the protein CASTGIMRTEAFF.

The chain carries TRBV2 and TRBJ1-1; D uncertain. Trimming stripped 11 bases from V and 3 bases from J, with 4 bases between. The CDR3 is made up of 9 amino acids. Germline loops: CDR1 SNHLY, CDR2 FYNNEI. For the CDR3, the DNA is TGTGCCGGGGACACTGAAGCTTTCTTT. It codes for CAGDTEAFF.

The chain is built from TRBV18 and TRBJ2-3, with a possible D match to TRBD2 (6 bases). With 3 bases removed from V and 6 bases from J, the gap between germline ends came to 7 bases. Germline lookup yields CDR1 KGHSH and CDR2 LQKENI. The length of the CDR3 is 12 residues. The CDR3 DNA is TGTGCCAGCTCACCTGGGGGGGATACGCAGTATTTT. This translates into CASSPGGDTQYF.

The rearrangement uses TRBV19 and TRBJ2-7; TRBD1 matches 7 bases. There are 16 residues in the CDR3. The germline CDR1 and CDR2 sequences are LNHDA and SQIVND (reference sequence). Trimming took 4 bases from V and 2 from J; bases not matched to a gene: 11. The CDR3 DNA reads as TGTGCCAGTAGTACAAAAAAGAACAGGGGACCCTACGAGCAGTACTTC. This sequence encodes CASSTKKNRGPYEQYF.